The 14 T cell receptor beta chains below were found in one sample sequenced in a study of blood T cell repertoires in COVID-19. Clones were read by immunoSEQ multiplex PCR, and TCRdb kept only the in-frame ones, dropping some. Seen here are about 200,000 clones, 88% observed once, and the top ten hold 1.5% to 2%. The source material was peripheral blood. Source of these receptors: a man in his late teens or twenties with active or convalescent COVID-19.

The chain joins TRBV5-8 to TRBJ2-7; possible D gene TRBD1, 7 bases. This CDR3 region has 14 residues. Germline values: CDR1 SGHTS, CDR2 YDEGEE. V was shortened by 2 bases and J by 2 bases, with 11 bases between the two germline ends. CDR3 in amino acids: CASSFSGGPYEQYF. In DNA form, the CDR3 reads TGTGCCAGCAGCTTTTCAGGGGGGCCCTACGAGCAGTACTTC.

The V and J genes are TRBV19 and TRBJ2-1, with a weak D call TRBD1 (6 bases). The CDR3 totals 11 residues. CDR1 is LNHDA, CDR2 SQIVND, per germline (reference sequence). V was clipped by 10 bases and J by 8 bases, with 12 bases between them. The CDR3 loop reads CATTGFDEQFF. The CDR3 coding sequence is TGTGCCACCACAGGGTTCGATGAGCAGTTCTTC.

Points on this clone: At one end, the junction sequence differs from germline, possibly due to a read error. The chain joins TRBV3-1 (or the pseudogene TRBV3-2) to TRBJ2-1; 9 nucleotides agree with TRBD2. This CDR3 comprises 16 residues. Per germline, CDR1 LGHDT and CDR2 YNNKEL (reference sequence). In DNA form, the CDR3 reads TGTGCCAGCAGCCAAGTGAGGCTAGCGGGAAACAATGTGCAGTTCTTC. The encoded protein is CASSQVRLAGNNVQFF.

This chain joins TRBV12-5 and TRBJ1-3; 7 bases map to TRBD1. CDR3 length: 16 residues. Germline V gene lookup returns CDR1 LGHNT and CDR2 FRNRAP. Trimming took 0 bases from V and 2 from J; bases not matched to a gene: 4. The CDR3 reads CASGLVGTAPGNTIYF. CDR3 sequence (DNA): TGTGCTAGTGGTTTGGTCGGGACAGCCCCTGGAAACACCATATATTTT.

CDR3 in DNA: TGTGCCAGCAGCCAAGAGTCAGACAATGAGCAGTTCTTC. Encoded protein: CASSQESDNEQFF. V usage is TRBV3-1 (or the pseudogene TRBV3-2) and J usage is TRBJ2-1; D is undetermined. Trimming left V 0 bases short and J 5 bases short, with 5 bases between. Germline lookup yields CDR1 LGHDT and CDR2 YNNKEL (reference sequence). The CDR3 covers 13 residues.

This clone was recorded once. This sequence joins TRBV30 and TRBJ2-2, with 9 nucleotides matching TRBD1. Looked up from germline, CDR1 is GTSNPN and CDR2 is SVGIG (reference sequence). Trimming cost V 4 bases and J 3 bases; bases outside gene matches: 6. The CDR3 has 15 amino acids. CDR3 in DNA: TGTGCCTGGAAGCTAGGGGACAGGGACACCGGGGAGCTGTTTTTT. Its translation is CAWKLGDRDTGELFF.

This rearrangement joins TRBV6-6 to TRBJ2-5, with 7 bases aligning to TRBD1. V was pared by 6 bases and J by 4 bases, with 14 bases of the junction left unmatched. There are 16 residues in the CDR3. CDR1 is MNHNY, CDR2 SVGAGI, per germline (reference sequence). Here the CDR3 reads CASRSRQGIRGETQYF. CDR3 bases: TGTGCCAGCAGATCTAGACAGGGAATTCGTGGAGAGACCCAGTACTTC.

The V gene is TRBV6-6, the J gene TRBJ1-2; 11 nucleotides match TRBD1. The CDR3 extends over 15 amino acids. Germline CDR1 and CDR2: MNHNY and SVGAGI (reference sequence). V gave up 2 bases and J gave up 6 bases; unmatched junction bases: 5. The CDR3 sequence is CASSYLGQGADGYTF. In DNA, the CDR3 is TGTGCCAGCAGTTACCTCGGACAGGGGGCAGATGGCTACACCTTC.

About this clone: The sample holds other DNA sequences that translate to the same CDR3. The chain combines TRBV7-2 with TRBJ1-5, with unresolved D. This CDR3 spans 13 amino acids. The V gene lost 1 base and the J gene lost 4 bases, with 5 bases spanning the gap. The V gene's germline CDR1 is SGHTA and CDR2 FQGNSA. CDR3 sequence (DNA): TGTGCCAGCAGCTTAGATCGGAATCAGCCCCAGCATTTT. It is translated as CASSLDRNQPQHF.

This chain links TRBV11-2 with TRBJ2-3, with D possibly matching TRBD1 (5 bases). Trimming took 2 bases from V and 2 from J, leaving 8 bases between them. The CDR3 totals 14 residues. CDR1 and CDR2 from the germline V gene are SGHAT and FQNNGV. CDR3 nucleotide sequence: TGTGCCAGCAGCTTAAGACAGCCCACAGATACGCAGTATTTT. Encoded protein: CASSLRQPTDTQYF.

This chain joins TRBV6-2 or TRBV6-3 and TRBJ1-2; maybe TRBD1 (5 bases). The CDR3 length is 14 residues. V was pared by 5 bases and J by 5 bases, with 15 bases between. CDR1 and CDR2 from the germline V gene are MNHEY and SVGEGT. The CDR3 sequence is CASSTTGTEYGYTF. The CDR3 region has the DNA TGTGCCAGCAGTACCACCGGGACTGAGTATGGCTACACCTTC.

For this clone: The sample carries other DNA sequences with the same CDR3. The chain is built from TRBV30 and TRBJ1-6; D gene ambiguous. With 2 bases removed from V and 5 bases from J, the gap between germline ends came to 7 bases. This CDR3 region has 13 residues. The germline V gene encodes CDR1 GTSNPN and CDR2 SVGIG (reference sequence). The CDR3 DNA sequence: TGTGCCTGGAGTACGGGGAATAATTCACCCCTCCACTTT. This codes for CAWSTGNNSPLHF.

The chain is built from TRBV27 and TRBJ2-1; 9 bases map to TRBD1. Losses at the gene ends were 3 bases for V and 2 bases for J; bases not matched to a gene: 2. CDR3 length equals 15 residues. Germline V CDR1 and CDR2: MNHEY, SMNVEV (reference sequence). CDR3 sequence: CASSLGQGTYNEQFF. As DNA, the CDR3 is TGTGCCAGCAGTTTGGGACAGGGCACCTACAATGAGCAGTTCTTC.

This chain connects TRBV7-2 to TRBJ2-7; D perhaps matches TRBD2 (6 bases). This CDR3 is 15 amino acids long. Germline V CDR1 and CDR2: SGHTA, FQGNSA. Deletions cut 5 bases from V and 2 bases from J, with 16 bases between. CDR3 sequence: CASSVAGGSTYEQYF. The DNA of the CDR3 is TGTGCCAGCAGCGTCGCTGGGGGGTCTACCTACGAGCAGTACTTC.